The entry that follows covers one T cell receptor beta chain sequence. This receptor's antigen is unknown. No base-level quality is on record; no much larger clone is a single base apart. The data derive from a study of blood T cell repertoires in COVID-19 (TCRdb year 2020). Background for the entire study: The collaborator samples originated in the United States, Italy and Spain and spanned the acute and convalescent phases of COVID-19. The prospective study material was composed of cDNA or gDNA derived from T cells, B-cell-depleted T cells, or PBMCs. Subjects who had been exposed to COVID-19, were actively infected with it, or had recovered from it provided the deeply sampled blood TCRbeta repertoires that made up the dataset. A freely available public database, intended as a resource for researchers studying the immune response to SARS-CoV-2, is where the repertoires were released. The samples were drawn from two sources: the first 160 participants of the ongoing ImmuneRACE study, and 1,000 to 1,500 subjects contributed by 6 global collaborators. Sample metadata almost always included a de-identified subject ID, COVID-19 status, age in years and sex. Where available, HLA class I and class II types were obtained from metadata supplied by the sample provider rather than from assay-based typing. What the research found in general, with its limitations: Clinical and demographic metadata were provided uncurated, with the amount varying by source and participant.

The CDR3 goes from the cysteine to the phenylalanine over 13 residues. Just CDR3 DNA is preserved here, 39 bases in frame from base 1. The germline V gene sets CDR1 to MNHEY and CDR2 to SVGAGI. Trimming removed 6 bases from V and 2 bases from J, leaving 7 bases between the germline ends. Collaborating institutions collected whole blood in K2EDTA tubes following their own protocols. For TCRbeta analysis, collaborators shipped samples in one of three forms: frozen whole blood, isolated PBMCs, or DNA extracted from either of those sample types. TCRbeta CDR3 regions were amplified from genomic DNA using the immunoSEQ Assay, a bias-controlled multiplex PCR. The study's processing was this. Within the assay, amplification of reference gene primers was used to estimate how many nucleated cells each sample contained. To quantify the absolute abundance of each unique TCRbeta CDR3 rearrangement, sequence reads were collapsed and filtered. For each sample, productive Simpson clonality was calculated as the square root of Simpson's diversity index across productive rearrangements. TCRdb mirrors the immuneACCESS table, restricted to in-frame sequences. Some clones are absent from its copies; in checked studies, under half trace to an unresolved V gene, and the reason for the others is unknown. V, J and clone size are taken as reported in that table, and D and trimming were inferred from the DNA itself. Present in this sample are around 97,000 clones, about 90% of which were seen just once. The ten largest clonotypes hold 3% to 3.5% of the sample.

The clonotype was recovered from a human donor in a cohort sampled during active COVID-19. The material sequenced was peripheral blood. The receptor chain draws on TRBV6-5 and TRBJ2-2; the D gene cannot be resolved reliably. The CDR3 is CASRIHNTGELFF. The DNA reads as follows: TGTGCCAGCAGAATACACAACACCGGGGAGCTGTTTTTT.